The TCR beta chain described here comes from a study of siplizumab effects on memory and regulatory T cells. Germline V gene data show CDR1 as MNHEY and CDR2 as SMNVEV (reference sequence). Trimming removed 5 bases from V and 1 base from J, with 15 bases in between. The CDR3 has 15 residues. Libraries were prepared by immunoSEQ multiplex PCR; TCRdb keeps only in-frame clonotypes and omits some of them. The data contain roughly 100,000 clones, roughly 90% of them singletons. Overall study findings and caveats: The naive T cell population seemed more diverse than memory cells and seemed a major contributor to the alloresponse. There was no confirmation of the suppressive function of proliferating Tregs from siplizumab cultures.

About this clone itself: No antigen is known for it.

The clonotype comes from a human donor in good health. The genes are TRBV27 and TRBJ2-7; a possible D gene is TRBD1 (6 bases). Sequencing was carried out using CD4+ T cells sorted from blood. CDR3 amino acids: CASSRTQGKSYEQYF. In DNA, the CDR3 is TGTGCCAGCAGTCGAACCCAGGGGAAGTCCTACGAGCAGTACTTC.